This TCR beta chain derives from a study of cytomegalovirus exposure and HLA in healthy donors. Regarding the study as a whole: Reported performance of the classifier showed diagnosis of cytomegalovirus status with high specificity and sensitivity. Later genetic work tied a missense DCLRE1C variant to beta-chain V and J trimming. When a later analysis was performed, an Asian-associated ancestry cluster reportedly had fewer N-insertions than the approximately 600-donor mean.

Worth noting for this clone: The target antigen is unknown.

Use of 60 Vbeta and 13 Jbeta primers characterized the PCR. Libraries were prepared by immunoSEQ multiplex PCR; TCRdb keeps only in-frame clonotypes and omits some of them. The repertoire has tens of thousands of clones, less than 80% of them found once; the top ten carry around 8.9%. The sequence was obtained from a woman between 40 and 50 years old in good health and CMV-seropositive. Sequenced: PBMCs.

As DNA, the CDR3 is TGCGCCAGCAGCTTGGTGGGTCAGGACACTGAAGCTTTCTTT. Encoded protein: CASSLVGQDTEAFF. This sequence joins TRBV5-1 and TRBJ1-1; D not certain. V lost 0 bases to trimming and J lost 3 bases, with 9 bases between them. Germline V lookup: CDR1 SGHRS, CDR2 YFSETQ. The CDR3 is 14 amino acids.